The rows below give T cell receptor beta chains drawn from one sample of a study of blood T cells in healthy people across ages. Using its own MiXCR run on the 5' RACE reads, TCRdb lists one record per CDR3 protein. This sample has about 540,000 distinct CDR3 sequences, with around 24% found just once. These same data were also listed under a study on T cells of mothers and their children.

Sequencing was done on a sample of blood. The source is a boy aged 5-17 years in good health. CDR3s include the opening cysteine and the closing phenylalanine or tryptophan. The D gene is left open where the match is weak. Part of the rows lack a size; the others show once, few, many or a class for expanded clones.

v_call,clone_size,j_call,d_call,cdr3_aa,cdr3_nt
TRBV6-5,-,TRBJ2-7,TRBD1,CASSPYRTGSYEQYF,TGTGCCAGCAGTCCGTATCGGACAGGCTCCTACGAGCAGTACTTC
TRBV20-1,few,TRBJ1-6,-,CSAQSNRGASPLHF,TGCAGTGCGCAGAGTAACCGGGGAGCTTCACCCCTCCACTTT
TRBV29-1,many,TRBJ2-5,-,CSVRWPVQETQYF,TGCAGCGTTCGTTGGCCAGTGCAAGAGACCCAGTACTTC
TRBV7-2,few,TRBJ2-5,-,CASREQTGQETQYF,TGTGCCAGCAGGGAACAGACAGGACAAGAGACCCAGTACTTC
TRBV20-1,few,TRBJ1-5,-,CSAARGLNQPQHF,TGCAGTGCCGCACGGGGGTTGAATCAGCCCCAGCATTTT
TRBV29-1,few,TRBJ1-2,-,CSVEAIPGVSSNYGYTF,TGCAGCGTTGAGGCCATACCTGGGGTCTCTTCTAACTATGGCTACACCTTC
TRBV7-2,-,TRBJ2-7,-,CASSLAPRGVMAYEQYF,TGTGCCAGCAGCTTAGCGCCCAGGGGGGTAATGGCCTACGAGCAGTACTTC
TRBV5-1,-,TRBJ2-7,-,CASSQDGSTGSEQYF,TGCGCCAGCAGCCAGGATGGAAGTACAGGCTCCGAGCAGTACTTC
TRBV28,few,TRBJ1-4,TRBD1,CASSLDRVGEKLFF,TGTGCCAGCAGTCTTGACAGGGTCGGTGAAAAACTGTTTTTT
TRBV4-3,-,TRBJ2-7,-,CASSHLKGSYEQYF,TGCGCCAGCAGCCATCTTAAGGGTTCCTACGAGCAGTACTTC
TRBV9,few,TRBJ1-1,TRBD1,CASGKGTGTEAFF,TGTGCCAGCGGGAAGGGGACAGGGACTGAAGCTTTCTTT
TRBV28,-,TRBJ2-4,TRBD1,CASRLTPKSTQQGIANIQYF,TGTGCCAGCAGGTTAACCCCAAAGTCTACCCAACAGGGGATCGCGAACATTCAGTACTTC
TRBV4-2,-,TRBJ2-7,-,CASSQELYDRHEQYF,TGTGCCAGCAGCCAAGAGTTGTACGACCGTCACGAGCAGTACTTC
TRBV20-1,-,TRBJ2-1,-,CSARPDEQFF,TGCAGTGCCCGTCCAGATGAGCAGTTCTTC
TRBV7-9,few,TRBJ1-5,-,CASSPTPADQPQHF,TGTGCCAGCAGCCCAACCCCTGCCGATCAGCCCCAGCATTTT
TRBV27,-,TRBJ2-1,TRBD2,CASSLSSPGLAGGRYNEQFF,TGTGCCAGCAGTTTATCATCGCCGGGACTAGCGGGAGGAAGGTACAATGAGCAGTTCTTC
TRBV29-1,-,TRBJ2-5,-,CSVFSGRETQYF,TGCAGCGTTTTTAGCGGTCGAGAGACCCAGTACTTC
TRBV7-2,-,TRBJ2-5,TRBD2,CASSLFRQGGFETQYF,TGTGCCAGCAGCTTATTCAGGCAGGGAGGGTTTGAGACCCAGTACTTC
TRBV7-8,-,TRBJ1-1,-,CASSLDGDTEAFF,TGTGCCAGCAGCTTAGATGGTGACACTGAGGCTTTCTTT
TRBV7-8,few,TRBJ2-7,TRBD2,CASSVSGAFSYEQYF,TGTGCCAGCAGCGTTAGCGGGGCCTTCTCCTACGAGCAGTACTTC
TRBV20-1,many,TRBJ2-5,-,CSARAKGSERETQYF,TGCAGTGCTAGGGCTAAAGGGAGTGAAAGGGAGACCCAGTACTTC
TRBV6-1,-,TRBJ1-4,-,CAGSESAPVGLEKLFF,TGTGCCGGCAGTGAATCGGCCCCGGTGGGACTGGAAAAACTGTTTTTT
TRBV7-7,-,TRBJ2-5,TRBD2,CASSSGTNAGTQYF,TGTGCTAGCAGCTCAGGGACTAACGCAGGGACCCAGTACTTC
TRBV4-2,few,TRBJ2-7,TRBD2,CASSQEGGNYEQYF,TGTGCCAGCAGCCAAGAGGGGGGGAACTACGAGCAGTACTTC
TRBV12-3/TRBV12-4,-,TRBJ1-4,TRBD1,CASSLHTGQGREKLFF,TGTGCCAGCAGTTTACATACCGGACAGGGACGTGAAAAACTGTTTTTT
TRBV4-3,-,TRBJ1-3,TRBD1,CASSQGDRAGNTIYF,TGCGCCAGCAGCCAAGGGGACAGGGCCGGAAACACCATATATTTT
TRBV4-1,many,TRBJ2-7,TRBD2,CASSQEHATSVYEQYF,TGCGCCAGCAGCCAAGAGCATGCGACTAGCGTGTACGAGCAGTACTTC
TRBV14,few,TRBJ2-4,TRBD1,CASSQTPGQGSYIAKNIQYF,TGTGCCAGCAGCCAAACCCCGGGACAGGGATCCTACATAGCCAAAAACATTCAGTACTTC
TRBV10-3,few,TRBJ2-3,-,CAIRPTSLETDTQYF,TGTGCCATCAGACCTACTAGCCTGGAAACAGATACGCAGTATTTT
TRBV2,few,TRBJ2-7,TRBD2,CASSETGTSYEQYF,TGTGCCAGCAGTGAAACTGGGACTAGCTACGAGCAGTACTTC
TRBV18,-,TRBJ2-5,-,CASSPDGGFEETQYF,TGTGCCAGCTCACCGGACGGGGGCTTCGAAGAGACCCAGTACTTC
TRBV7-9,-,TRBJ1-4,-,CASSPRAGYNEKLFF,TGTGCCAGCAGCCCCAGGGCAGGCTATAATGAAAAACTGTTTTTT
TRBV5-1,-,TRBJ1-5,TRBD1,CASSLGGQTNQPQHF,TGCGCCAGCAGCTTGGGGGGACAGACGAATCAGCCCCAGCATTTT
TRBV18,few,TRBJ1-1,-,CASSTSGGRTEAFF,TGTGCCAGCTCAACCAGCGGGGGCAGGACTGAAGCTTTCTTT
TRBV7-2,few,TRBJ2-3,TRBD2,CASSLAQTSGGLTDTQYF,TGTGCCAGCAGCTTAGCCCAGACTAGCGGGGGGTTGACAGATACGCAGTATTTT
TRBV12-3/TRBV12-4,-,TRBJ2-7,TRBD1,CASTTGTGPYEQYF,TGTGCCAGCACTACCGGGACAGGGCCGTACGAGCAGTACTTC
TRBV7-9,once,TRBJ2-2,-,CASSLAQRTGELFF,TGTGCCAGCAGCTTAGCCCAGCGCACCGGGGAGCTGTTTTTT
TRBV4-2,-,TRBJ2-5,-,CASSQVRFRETQYF,TGTGCCAGCAGCCAAGTAAGGTTCAGAGAGACCCAGTACTTC
TRBV12-3/TRBV12-4,-,TRBJ2-5,-,CASTRRTQYF,TGTGCCAGCACACGGAGGACCCAGTACTTC
TRBV29-1,-,TRBJ2-1,-,CSALLGGGQHF,TGCAGCGCCCTCCTGGGTGGGGGTCAGCACTTC
TRBV3-1,-,TRBJ2-1,-,CASSQLEGYNEQFF,TGTGCCAGCAGCCAATTGGAGGGTTACAATGAGCAGTTCTTC
TRBV24-1,-,TRBJ2-1,-,CANDPDNEQFF,TGTGCCAACGACCCCGACAATGAGCAGTTCTTC
TRBV6-1,few,TRBJ2-4,-,CASSERELAKNIQYF,TGTGCCAGCAGTGAAAGGGAACTAGCCAAAAACATTCAGTACTTC
TRBV4-2,-,TRBJ2-7,-,CASSQDAYEQYF,TGTGCCAGCAGCCAAGATGCCTACGAGCAGTACTTC
TRBV7-9,few,TRBJ2-1,-,CASSPMGPGHEQFF,TGTGCCAGCAGCCCGATGGGTCCCGGGCATGAGCAGTTCTTC
TRBV11-2,few,TRBJ1-1,-,CASSPSVQAFF,TGTGCCAGCAGCCCGTCGGTTCAAGCTTTCTTT
TRBV15,-,TRBJ2-3,-,CATSRDRAASTDTQYF,TGTGCCACCAGCAGAGATCGAGCGGCCTCAACAGATACGCAGTATTTT
TRBV28,few,TRBJ2-7,-,CASSSGTWGPISSYEQYF,TGTGCCAGCAGTTCAGGGACATGGGGACCTATAAGCTCCTACGAGCAGTACTTC
TRBV11-1,-,TRBJ2-7,-,CASSPRLGHEQYF,TGTGCCAGCAGCCCCCGTTTAGGCCACGAGCAGTACTTC
TRBV6-2/TRBV6-3,few,TRBJ1-5,-,CASSYQDSSQHF,TGTGCCAGCAGTTACCAGGATTCGAGCCAGCATTTT
TRBV4-1,few,TRBJ2-7,-,CASSQGPGGIYEQYF,TGCGCCAGCAGCCAAGGGCCAGGGGGGATATACGAGCAGTACTTC